The rows below give T cell receptor beta chains drawn from one sample of a study of PD-L1 blockade in urothelial cancer. TCRdb's copy holds only in-frame clones and misses some; the assay was immunoSEQ multiplex PCR. The sample lists some 97,000 clones, 91% occurring once. The sample was PBMCs, taken around atezolizumab (anti-PD-L1) treatment. The receptors shown here come from a woman of 80 years or more with urothelial cancer. The CDR3 runs from the conserved cysteine through the conserved F or W. A D gene is named only where the DNA matches it firmly. The size of a clone is reported for some rows only, either as once, few or many, or as a class for expanded clones.

>TRBV10-3|-|TRBJ2-3|-
CAISESRTDTQYF
TGTGCCATCAGTGAGTCACGGACAGATACGCAGTATTTT
>TRBV9|-|TRBJ1-3|-
CASSPGGGGNTIYF
TGTGCCAGCAGCCCCGGGGGGGGAGGAAACACCATATATTTT
>TRBV9|-|TRBJ2-1|-
CASSVEQGLEQFF
TGTGCCAGCAGCGTAGAGCAGGGCTTGGAGCAGTTCTTC
>TRBV27|TRBD1|TRBJ1-1|-
CASRQTGLTEAFF
TGTGCCAGCAGACAGACAGGGTTAACTGAAGCTTTCTTT
>TRBV5-1|-|TRBJ2-1|-
CASSLRPFEGGPFSYNEQFF
TGCGCCAGCAGCCTACGTCCGTTTGAGGGAGGCCCGTTCTCCTACAATGAGCAGTTCTTC
>TRBV5-1|-|TRBJ1-1|once
CASSLAVNTEAFF
TGCGCCAGCAGCTTGGCCGTGAACACTGAAGCTTTCTTT
>TRBV7-6|TRBD1|TRBJ1-1|-
CASSSLTGTEAFF
TGTGCCAGCAGCTCTCTGACAGGGACCGAAGCTTTCTTT
>TRBV6-5|TRBD1|TRBJ2-7|once
CASSYSHRGHYEQYF
TGTGCCAGCAGTTACTCACACAGGGGCCACTACGAGCAGTACTTC
>TRBV5-5|TRBD2|TRBJ2-2|-
CASSTLPSSGRSGELFF
TGTGCCAGCAGCACCCTACCGAGCAGCGGGAGATCCGGGGAGCTGTTTTTT
>TRBV10-3|TRBD1|TRBJ1-1|once
CAIGTDPYREAFF
TGTGCCATTGGGACAGACCCTTATCGGGAAGCTTTCTTT
>TRBV11-2|-|TRBJ2-1|-
CASSLDILARVPYNEQFF
TGTGCCAGCAGCTTAGATATCCTTGCTCGAGTGCCGTACAATGAGCAGTTCTTC
>TRBV28|-|TRBJ2-7|once
CASRLGGASSYEQYF
TGTGCCAGCAGACTGGGGGGGGCTAGCTCCTACGAGCAGTACTTC
>TRBV7-9|-|TRBJ1-1|-
CASSQDTNTEAFF
TGTGCCAGCAGCCAGGACACGAACACTGAAGCTTTCTTT
>TRBV6-5|TRBD2|TRBJ2-7|-
CASRPGLGQSNEQYF
TGTGCCAGCAGACCGGGACTAGGGCAATCTAACGAGCAGTACTTC
>TRBV11-1|-|TRBJ2-1|-
CASSLGGGSYNEQFF
TGTGCCAGCAGCTTAGGAGGCGGCTCCTACAATGAGCAGTTCTTC
>TRBV27|TRBD1|TRBJ2-7|-
CASSQTGAEQYF
TGTGCCAGCAGTCAAACAGGGGCCGAGCAGTACTTC
>TRBV7-9|-|TRBJ2-7|-
CASSANNRVDRTYEQYF
TGTGCCAGCAGCGCCAATAACAGGGTGGATAGGACCTACGAGCAGTACTTC
>TRBV7-3|TRBD1|TRBJ2-2|-
CASSSPGQGANGELFF
TGTGCCAGCAGCTCCCCGGGACAGGGGGCTAACGGGGAGCTGTTTTTT
>TRBV18|-|TRBJ2-7|once
CASSPKGQGEQYF
TGTGCCAGCTCACCAAAGGGCCAGGGCGAGCAGTACTTC
>TRBV7-2|TRBD2|TRBJ2-1|-
CASRTSGRNEQFF
TGTGCCAGCAGGACTAGCGGGAGGAATGAGCAGTTCTTC
>TRBV27|TRBD1|TRBJ2-7|-
CASSSGTGGLYEQYF
TGTGCCAGCAGTTCCGGGACAGGGGGCCTATACGAGCAGTACTTC
>TRBV5-1|TRBD2|TRBJ2-3|-
CASSLEGLAGRTQYF
TGCGCCAGCAGCTTGGAGGGACTAGCGGGTCGTACGCAGTATTTT
>TRBV7-9|TRBD2|TRBJ2-1|-
CASRRTSGPNEQFF
TGTGCCAGCAGGCGGACTAGCGGGCCGAATGAGCAGTTCTTC
>TRBV14|TRBD2|TRBJ2-1|-
CASSQGLAGGNEQFF
TGTGCCAGCAGCCAAGGACTAGCGGGAGGTAATGAGCAGTTCTTC
>TRBV9|-|TRBJ2-7|-
CASSVELGSSYEQYF
TGTGCCAGCAGCGTAGAGCTGGGGAGCTCCTACGAGCAGTACTTC
>TRBV5-4|-|TRBJ1-1|-
CAVQQGNTEAFF
TGTGCCGTCCAGCAGGGGAACACTGAAGCTTTCTTT
>TRBV5-6|TRBD2|TRBJ2-4|few
CASAPTGGPVKNIQYF
TGTGCCAGCGCCCCCACGGGAGGGCCTGTCAAAAACATTCAGTACTTC
>TRBV11-2|-|TRBJ1-1|-
CASSSNGVLNTEAFF
TGTGCCAGCAGCTCCAACGGGGTGCTGAACACTGAAGCTTTCTTT
>TRBV4-1|-|TRBJ2-7|-
CASSQEPASYEQYF
TGCGCCAGCAGCCAAGAACCAGCGAGTTACGAGCAGTACTTC
>TRBV4-2|TRBD1|TRBJ1-4|-
CASSGDRTGGNEKLFF
TGTGCCAGCAGCGGCGATCGGACAGGGGGGAATGAAAAACTGTTTTTT
>TRBV2|-|TRBJ1-4|-
CASLDRINEKLFF
TGTGCCAGCCTGGACAGAATTAATGAAAAACTGTTTTTT
>TRBV4-2|-|TRBJ2-7|-
CASSQDLSEGSYEQYF
TGTGCCAGCAGCCAAGATCTGTCGGAGGGTTCCTACGAGCAGTACTTC
>TRBV4-1|-|TRBJ1-5|-
CASSQDSAGGNQPQHF
TGCGCCAGCAGCCAAGATTCGGCAGGGGGCAATCAGCCCCAGCATTTT
>TRBV19|TRBD2|TRBJ2-2|-
CASSITSGSSGELFF
TGTGCCAGTAGTATCACTAGCGGGAGTAGCGGGGAGCTGTTTTTT
>TRBV27|TRBD1|TRBJ2-3|-
CASSRGQGAWDTQYF
TGTGCCAGCAGTCGGGGACAGGGGGCATGGGATACGCAGTATTTT
>TRBV7-2|-|TRBJ2-5|-
CASSLGSGSLETQYF
TGTGCCAGCAGCTTAGGGTCCGGGAGTTTGGAGACCCAGTACTTC
>TRBV6-5|TRBD2|TRBJ2-7|once
CASSYSRGSSYEQYF
TGTGCCAGCAGTTACTCGCGGGGGAGCTCCTACGAGCAGTACTTC
>TRBV7-6|-|TRBJ2-7|-
CASSPGQGRYEQYF
TGTGCCAGCAGCCCCGGCCAGGGTCGCTACGAGCAGTACTTC
>TRBV6-1|-|TRBJ1-4|-
CASRDRPFNEKLFF
TGTGCCAGCAGAGACAGACCGTTTAATGAAAAACTGTTTTTT
>TRBV29-1|-|TRBJ1-2|-
CSAGGGPGFYGYTF
TGCAGCGCTGGGGGGGGGCCCGGATTCTATGGCTACACCTTC
>TRBV1|-|TRBJ2-1|-
CTSSQEPASGDYNEQFF
TGCACCAGCAGCCAAGAGCCCGCTAGCGGGGACTACAATGAGCAGTTCTTC
>TRBV28|-|TRBJ2-1|-
CASSLLQVNEQFF
TGTGCCAGCAGTTTATTACAGGTCAATGAGCAGTTCTTC
>TRBV19|TRBD2|TRBJ2-1|-
CASSIDRGDEQFF
TGTGCCAGTAGTATAGATCGGGGGGATGAGCAGTTCTTC
>TRBV30|-|TRBJ1-5|once
CAWTGGAGQPQHF
TGTGCCTGGACCGGGGGGGCCGGACAGCCCCAGCATTTT
>TRBV30|-|TRBJ1-1|-
CAWRAGQILNTEAFF
TGTGCCTGGAGGGCTGGACAGATCCTGAACACTGAAGCTTTCTTT
>TRBV28|-|TRBJ1-2|once
CASISGFYGYTF
TGTGCCAGCATCTCCGGGTTCTATGGCTACACCTTC
>TRBV19|TRBD1|TRBJ1-2|-
CASSIRTGRDYGYTF
TGTGCCAGTAGTATCCGGACAGGGAGGGACTATGGCTACACCTTC
>TRBV9|TRBD1|TRBJ2-1|-
CASSAVTGGLVDEQFF
TGTGCCAGCAGCGCCGTGACAGGGGGCCTGGTGGATGAGCAGTTCTTC
>TRBV7-6|TRBD1|TRBJ1-2|-
CASSLETTGDFNYGYTF
TGTGCCAGCAGCTTAGAAACGACAGGGGACTTTAACTATGGCTACACCTTC
>TRBV5-1|TRBD1|TRBJ1-4|-
CASSLAAGTGTEKLFF
TGCGCCAGCAGCTTGGCCGCCGGGACAGGTACTGAAAAACTGTTTTTT
>TRBV7-9|TRBD1|TRBJ2-5|-
CASSLDRGLEGETQYF
TGTGCCAGCAGCTTGGACAGGGGGCTCGAGGGAGAGACCCAGTACTTC
>TRBV2|-|TRBJ1-2|few
CASSESGGPSSGYTF
TGTGCCAGCAGTGAATCGGGAGGGCCCTCGAGTGGCTACACCTTC
>TRBV7-8|-|TRBJ2-1|-
CASSPGQLSSYNEQFF
TGTGCCAGCAGCCCCGGACAGTTGAGCTCCTACAATGAGCAGTTCTTC
>TRBV27|TRBD2|TRBJ2-7|-
CATSGGPYEQYF
TGTGCCACCTCGGGGGGGCCCTACGAGCAGTACTTC
>TRBV5-1|-|TRBJ1-1|-
CASSLADAGITEAFF
TGCGCCAGCAGCTTGGCGGATGCCGGGATCACTGAAGCTTTCTTT
>TRBV5-8|TRBD1|TRBJ1-4|-
CASSLSGTGEEKLFF
TGTGCCAGCAGCTTATCCGGGACAGGGGAGGAAAAACTGTTTTTT
>TRBV29-1|-|TRBJ1-1|few
CSVEGSVTREAFF
TGCAGCGTTGAAGGCTCCGTAACTCGTGAAGCTTTCTTT
>TRBV5-6|-|TRBJ1-2|-
CASTEGHESGGYTF
TGTGCCAGCACTGAGGGACACGAAAGTGGTGGCTACACCTTC